One T cell receptor beta chain is described in this entry. As originally analysed: Amplification with reference gene primers provided the estimates of nucleated cell counts. Some clones are missing from TCRdb's copy, which holds only in-frame ones; the method was immunoSEQ multiplex PCR. From that table come the V and J calls and clone size; the DNA was used to work out D and trimming. Among 150,000 or so clones listed, about 80% were seen once. The record originates from a study of blood T cell repertoires in COVID-19. V was cut by 4 bases and J by 0 bases, with 10 bases left in between. This CDR3 region has 15 residues. Germline V gene data show CDR1 as SGHAT and CDR2 as FQNNGV.

The source of this sequence is a woman of 80 years or more with acute or convalescent COVID-19. The sequencing input was peripheral blood. The chain links TRBV11-2 to TRBJ1-3; D is perhaps TRBD1 (6 bases). CDR3 nucleotide sequence: TGTGCCAGCAGCTCACAGGGCTACTCTGGAAACACCATATATTTT. Its protein is CASSSQGYSGNTIYF.